This passage covers 11 T cell receptor beta chains from one sample sequenced in a study of post-analysis software for immune sequencing data. General study findings and limits: Included in a set of four or five TRBV segments more frequent in patients than controls were TRBV5-6, TRBV5-1 and TRBV20-1.

These receptors have no known antigen. Each TCR beta cDNA library carried unique molecular identifiers. One entry per CDR3 protein, called by TCRdb with MiXCR from the PCR reads. This sample has hundreds of thousands of distinct CDR3 sequences, with approximately 46% found just once. The material sequenced was blood. The source of these receptors is a girl between 5 and 17 years old with multiple sclerosis.

This clonotype is a singleton in its sample. This chain links TRBV7-9 with TRBJ2-7; possible D gene TRBD2, 6 bases. In germline, CDR1 is SEHNR, CDR2 FQNEAQ (reference sequence). V lost 8 bases to trimming and J lost 0 bases, with 17 bases between them. The CDR3 covers 15 residues. The CDR3 region is CASDNWGEGSYEQYF. CDR3 DNA: TGTGCCAGCGACAACTGGGGGGAAGGCTCCTACGAGCAGTACTTC.

This clonotype was picked up a small number of times. The J gene is TRBJ2-1, the V gene TRBV7-6; D assignment may be TRBD1 or TRBD2 (5 bases each). The germline CDR1 and CDR2 sequences are SGHVS and FNYEAQ. V was clipped by 0 bases and J by 4 bases, with 10 bases between them. CDR3 length: 15 residues. CDR3 loop: CASSLAGTFYNEQFF. In DNA form, the CDR3 reads TGTGCCAGCAGCTTAGCGGGGACCTTTTACAATGAGCAGTTCTTC.

V is TRBV28 and J is TRBJ2-5, with D uncertain. The CDR3 runs to 14 residues. The germline CDR1 and CDR2 sequences are MDHEN and SYDVKM. Between the trimmed V and J ends, which lost 10 bases and 4 bases, there was a span of 19 bases. The CDR3 here is CATSTRVWPETQYF. CDR3 bases: TGTGCCACCTCCACCCGGGTCTGGCCAGAGACCCAGTACTTC. The full variable domain, completed using reference TRBV28 and TRBJ2-5, is DVKVTQSSRYLVKRTGEKVFLECVQDMDHENMFWYRQDPGLGLRLIYFSYDVKMKEKGDIPEGYSVSREKKERFSLILESASTNQTSMYLCATSTRVWPETQYFGPGTRLLVL.

This clonotype showed up just a few times. The chain couples TRBV7-2 to TRBJ1-2; TRBD1 matches 7 bases. The CDR3 loop spans 14 amino acids. V dropped 5 bases and J dropped 4; count of bases not matched to a gene: 7. Germline values: CDR1 SGHTA, CDR2 FQGNSA. CDR3 in DNA: TGTGCCAGCAGCGGTACCCCAGGGGGCTATGGCTACACCTTC. It translates to CASSGTPGGYGYTF.

This clonotype was seen only a few times. This chain connects TRBV20-1 to TRBJ2-7; D is uncertain. The CDR3 loop spans 12 amino acids. CDR1 and CDR2 (germline): DFQATT, SNEGSKA (reference sequence). The ends were cut back, 0 bases at V and 6 bases at J, with 9 bases in the middle. Written as DNA, the CDR3 is TGCAGTGCTAGAGACTTAACGATCGAGCAGTACTTC. Residues: CSARDLTIEQYF.

The genes are TRBV28 and TRBJ1-1; 7 positions agree with TRBD1. The ends lost 2 bases at V and 11 bases at J; junction bases unmatched: 8. The CDR3 spans 13 residues. Germline lookup yields CDR1 MDHEN and CDR2 SYDVKM. CDR3 amino acids: CASSLGDSLRAFF. CDR3 DNA: TGTGCCAGCAGTTTAGGGGACAGCCTACGGGCTTTCTTT.

In its sample, this clonotype was seen a few times. CDR3 sequence reads: CSARGEQGPNGYTF. The CDR3, as DNA: TGCAGTGCTAGAGGCGAACAGGGTCCTAATGGCTACACCTTC. The chain recombines TRBV20-1 with TRBJ1-2, with TRBD1 as a possible D gene (6 bases). The V end lost 1 base, the J end lost 6 bases, and 15 bases lay between the germline ends. Germline CDR1 reads DFQATT; CDR2 reads SNEGSKA (reference sequence). This CDR3 has 14 residues.

The J gene is TRBJ2-1, the V gene TRBV29-1; the match to TRBD1 covers 10 bases. J was trimmed by 9 bases and V by 1 base; bases with no gene match: 9. Germline CDR1 is SQVTM and CDR2 is ANQGSEA. The CDR3 consists of 15 residues. Here the CDR3 DNA reads TGCAGCGTTGAAGTTCCGGGACAGGGGCACCCTGAGCAGTTCTTC. Amino acids: CSVEVPGQGHPEQFF.

The gene calls are TRBV20-1 and TRBJ2-1; 9 bases line up with TRBD2. V dropped 1 base and J dropped 7; count of bases not matched to a gene: 8. The CDR3 covers 15 residues. The V gene's germline CDR1 is DFQATT and CDR2 SNEGSKA (reference sequence). The CDR3 loop is CSARALREGENEQFF. CDR3 coding DNA: TGCAGTGCTAGAGCGTTGCGGGAGGGTGAGAATGAGCAGTTCTTC.

This clonotype was seen a few times. The CDR3 DNA reads TGCAGTGCTAACCCAGCGGGCGAATCCTACGAGCAGTACTTC. This encodes CSANPAGESYEQYF. This chain links TRBV20-1 with TRBJ2-7; D perhaps matches TRBD2 (6 bases). Trimming took 4 bases from V and 1 from J, leaving 14 bases between them. The CDR3 has 14 amino acids. Germline loops: CDR1 DFQATT, CDR2 SNEGSKA (reference sequence).

The J gene is TRBJ2-2, the V gene TRBV4-2, with D maybe TRBD2 (6 bases). This CDR3 spans 14 amino acids. The V end lost 1 base, the J end lost 7 bases, and 10 bases lay between the germline ends. Germline assignment: CDR1 LGHNA and CDR2 YNFKEQ. CDR3 sequence reads: CASSQVLAGGELFF. DNA of the CDR3: TGTGCCAGCAGCCAAGTACTAGCTGGCGGGGAGCTGTTTTTT.